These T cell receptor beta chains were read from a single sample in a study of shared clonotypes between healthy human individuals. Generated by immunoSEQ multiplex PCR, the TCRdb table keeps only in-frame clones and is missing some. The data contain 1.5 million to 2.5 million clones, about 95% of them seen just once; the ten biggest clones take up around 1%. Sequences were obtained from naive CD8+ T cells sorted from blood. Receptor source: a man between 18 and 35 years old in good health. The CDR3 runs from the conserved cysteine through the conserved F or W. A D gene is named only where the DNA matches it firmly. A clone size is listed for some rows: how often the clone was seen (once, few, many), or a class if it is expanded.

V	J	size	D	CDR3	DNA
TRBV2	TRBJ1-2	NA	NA	CASSEVEAGAPNYGYTF	TGTGCCAGCAGTGAAGTTGAGGCAGGGGCTCCTAACTATGGCTACACCTTC
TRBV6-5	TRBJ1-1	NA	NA	CASSWPPGGNTEAFF	TGTGCCAGCAGTTGGCCTCCGGGGGGGAACACTGAAGCTTTCTTT
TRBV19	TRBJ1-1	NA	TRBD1	CASSIGAGGDLEAFF	TGTGCCAGTAGTATAGGTGCAGGGGGGGATCTTGAAGCTTTCTTT
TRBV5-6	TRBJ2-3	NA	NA	CASSFGGTSDTQYF	TGTGCCAGCAGCTTTGGCGGGACTTCAGATACGCAGTATTTT
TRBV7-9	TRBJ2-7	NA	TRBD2	CASSSTQPGTNSYEQYF	TGTGCCAGCAGCTCCACCCAGCCCGGGACTAACTCCTACGAGCAGTACTTC
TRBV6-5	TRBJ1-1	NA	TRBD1	CASSEGARGILGAFF	TGTGCCAGCAGCGAGGGGGCGCGAGGAATCTTAGGGGCTTTCTTT
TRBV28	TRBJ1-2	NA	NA	CASSPSTENYGYTF	TGTGCCAGCAGTCCGTCGACCGAAAACTATGGCTACACCTTC
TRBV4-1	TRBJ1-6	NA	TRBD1	CASSQGTGVSDLHF	TGCGCCAGCAGCCAAGGGACAGGGGTTTCCGACCTCCACTTT
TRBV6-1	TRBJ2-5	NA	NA	CASSEAVLRGQETQYF	TGTGCCAGCAGTGAAGCCGTGCTCCGGGGCCAAGAGACCCAGTACTTC
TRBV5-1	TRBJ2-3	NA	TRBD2	CASSPSPSGGGTDTQYF	TGCGCCAGCAGCCCTTCTCCTAGCGGGGGGGGTACAGATACGCAGTATTTT
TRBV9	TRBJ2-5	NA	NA	CASSVGGGPETQYF	TGTGCCAGCAGCGTAGGTGGAGGGCCGGAGACCCAGTACTTC
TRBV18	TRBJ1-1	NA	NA	CASSPPVRQKNTEAFF	TGTGCCAGCTCACCACCGGTTCGGCAGAAAAACACTGAAGCTTTCTTT
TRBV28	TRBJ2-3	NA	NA	CASRDLGDTQYF	TGTGCCAGCAGGGACCTAGGAGATACGCAGTATTTT
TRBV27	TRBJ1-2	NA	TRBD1	CASSSFDRGQDEGYTF	TGTGCCAGCAGTTCCTTCGACAGGGGGCAAGACGAGGGCTACACCTTC
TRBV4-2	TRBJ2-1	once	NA	CASSQELRGASSYNEQFF	TGTGCCAGCAGCCAAGAGTTACGGGGGGCGAGCTCCTACAATGAGCAGTTCTTC
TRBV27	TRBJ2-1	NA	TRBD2	CASSGLAGGPHEQFF	TGTGCCAGCAGTGGACTAGCGGGAGGGCCTCATGAGCAGTTCTTC
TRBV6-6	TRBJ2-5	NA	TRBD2	CASSYLAGGGETQYF	TGTGCCAGCAGTTACCTAGCGGGGGGGGGAGAGACCCAGTACTTC
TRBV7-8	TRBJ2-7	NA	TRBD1	CASSSPVDRGSYEQYF	TGTGCCAGCAGCTCCCCCGTGGACAGGGGCTCCTACGAGCAGTACTTC
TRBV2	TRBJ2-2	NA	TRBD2	CASRGAEREYTGELFF	TGTGCCAGCAGGGGGGCGGAGCGGGAGTACACCGGGGAGCTGTTTTTT
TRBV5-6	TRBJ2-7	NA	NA	CASSLSSYEQYF	TGTGCCAGCAGCCTTTCAAGCTACGAGCAGTACTTC
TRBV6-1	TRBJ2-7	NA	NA	CASSESAPPGELDEQYF	TGTGCCAGCAGTGAATCAGCCCCGCCAGGCGAGTTAGACGAGCAGTACTTC
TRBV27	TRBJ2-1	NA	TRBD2	CASSWTSGSSGNEQFF	TGTGCCAGCAGTTGGACTAGCGGGTCATCGGGTAATGAGCAGTTCTTC
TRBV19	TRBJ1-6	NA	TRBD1	CASSIPPRRDRIVSLHF	TGTGCCAGTAGTATCCCCCCCAGGCGGGACAGGATTGTCTCCCTCCACTTT
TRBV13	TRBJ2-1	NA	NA	CASSYREGEQFF	TGTGCCAGCAGCTACAGGGAGGGTGAGCAGTTCTTC
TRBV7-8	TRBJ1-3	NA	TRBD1	CASKPGQGPGNTIYF	TGTGCCAGCAAGCCGGGACAGGGCCCTGGAAACACCATATATTTT
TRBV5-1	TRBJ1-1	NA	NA	CASSLVDGTEAFF	TGCGCCAGCAGCTTGGTGGACGGCACTGAAGCTTTCTTT
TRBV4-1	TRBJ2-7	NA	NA	CASSPSYEQYF	TGCGCCAGCAGCCCATCCTACGAGCAGTACTTC
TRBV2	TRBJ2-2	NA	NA	CASSVGRVNTGELFF	TGTGCCAGCAGTGTGGGCAGGGTAAACACCGGGGAGCTGTTTTTT
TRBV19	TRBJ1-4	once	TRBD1	CASSGSGQGPAFF	TGTGCCAGTAGCGGATCGGGACAGGGCCCCGCGTTTTTT
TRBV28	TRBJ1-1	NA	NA	CASSLYDEAFF	TGTGCCAGCAGTCTCTACGACGAAGCTTTCTTT
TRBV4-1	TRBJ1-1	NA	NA	CASSHSGGDLTEAFF	TGCGCCAGCAGCCATTCAGGAGGGGACCTCACTGAAGCTTTCTTT
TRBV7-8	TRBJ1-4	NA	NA	CASSPLKGATNEKLFF	TGTGCCAGCAGCCCCCTCAAGGGTGCAACTAATGAAAAACTGTTTTTT
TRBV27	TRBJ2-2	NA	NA	CASSLAPGELFF	TGTGCCAGCAGTTTAGCTCCCGGGGAGCTGTTTTTT
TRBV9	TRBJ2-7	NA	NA	CASSVKGGYEQYF	TGTGCCAGCAGCGTGAAAGGAGGCTACGAGCAGTACTTC
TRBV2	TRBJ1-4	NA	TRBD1	CASSWTGTSEKLFF	TGTGCCAGCAGTTGGACAGGGACTAGTGAAAAACTGTTTTTT
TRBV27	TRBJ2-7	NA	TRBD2	CASSPSLGGVLYEQYF	TGTGCCAGCAGTCCCAGCCTGGGAGGGGTCCTCTACGAGCAGTACTTC
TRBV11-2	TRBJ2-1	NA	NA	CASSLELLDNEQFF	TGTGCCAGCAGCTTAGAACTACTGGACAATGAGCAGTTCTTC
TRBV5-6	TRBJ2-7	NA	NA	CASSLGAGTAYEQYF	TGTGCCAGCAGCTTGGGAGCAGGAACGGCCTACGAGCAGTACTTC
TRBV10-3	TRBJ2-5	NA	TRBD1	CAISEGTGFGTQYF	TGTGCCATCAGTGAAGGGACAGGGTTCGGGACCCAGTACTTC
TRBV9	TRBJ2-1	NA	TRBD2	CASSQEGGSSYNEQFF	TGTGCCAGCAGTCAAGAGGGCGGGAGTTCCTACAATGAGCAGTTCTTC
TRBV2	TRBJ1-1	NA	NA	CASSVGDSGTEAFF	TGTGCCAGCAGTGTAGGGGATTCGGGCACTGAAGCTTTCTTT
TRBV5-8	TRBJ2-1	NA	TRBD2	CASSPRASGGGYEQFF	TGTGCCAGCAGCCCTAGGGCTAGCGGGGGGGGCTATGAGCAGTTCTTC
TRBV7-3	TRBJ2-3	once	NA	CASARSASTDTQYF	TGTGCCAGCGCCCGATCTGCCAGCACAGATACGCAGTATTTT
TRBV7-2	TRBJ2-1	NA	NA	CASSLAGRNNEQFF	TGTGCCAGCAGCTTAGCGGGCAGAAACAATGAGCAGTTCTTC
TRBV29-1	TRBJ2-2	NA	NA	CSGGPLNTGELFF	TGCAGCGGGGGACCATTGAACACCGGGGAGCTGTTTTTT
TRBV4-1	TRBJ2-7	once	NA	CASSQVGLEAYEQYF	TGCGCCAGCAGCCAAGTGGGACTTGAAGCCTACGAGCAGTACTTC
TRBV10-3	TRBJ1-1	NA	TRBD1	CAISESTGGGTEAFF	TGTGCCATCAGTGAGTCGACAGGGGGCGGCACTGAAGCTTTCTTT
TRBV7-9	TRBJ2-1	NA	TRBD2	CASSSLWHASGGNEQFF	TGTGCCAGCAGCTCACTATGGCACGCTAGCGGGGGCAATGAGCAGTTCTTC
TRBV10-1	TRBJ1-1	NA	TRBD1	CASSDEWTGPNTEAFF	TGCGCCAGCAGCGACGAATGGACAGGGCCGAACACTGAAGCTTTCTTT
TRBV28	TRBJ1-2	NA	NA	CASSLYSGDYGYTF	TGTGCCAGCAGTCTGTACTCAGGGGACTATGGCTACACCTTC
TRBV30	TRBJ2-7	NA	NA	CAWSYGGPPYEQYF	TGTGCCTGGAGTTACGGGGGGCCCCCCTACGAGCAGTACTTC
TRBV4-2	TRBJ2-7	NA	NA	CASSQEAATYEQYF	TGTGCCAGCAGCCAAGAAGCGGCTACCTACGAGCAGTACTTC
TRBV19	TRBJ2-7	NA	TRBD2	CASSFNGLAGGFYEQYF	TGTGCCAGTAGTTTCAACGGACTAGCGGGCGGTTTCTACGAGCAGTACTTC